The present T cell receptor (beta chain) was sequenced within a study of blood T cells in healthy people across ages. Donors were healthy Caucasian individuals from Russia aged about 6 to 90. The authors drew roughly 9.8 milliliters of peripheral blood from each donor. For the second PCR, which ran for roughly 6 to 12 cycles, a sample-barcoded 5' primer and a J-beta primer mix were used. TCRdb processed the 5' RACE reads anew with MiXCR; each CDR3 protein has one entry. Of 650,000 to 900,000 distinct CDR3 sequences listed, around two thirds are singletons. What was sequenced was blood. The TCR sequence derives from a man younger than 40 in good health.

The CDR3 DNA sequence: TGTGCCAGCAGCTCCTCCGGGACCGTGAACACTGAAGCTTTCTTT. Protein product: CASSSSGTVNTEAFF. V is TRBV7-9 and J is TRBJ1-1, with D tentatively TRBD1 (5 bases). Trimming pared 4 bases from V and 0 bases from J, leaving 12 bases between. The germline V gene encodes CDR1 SEHNR and CDR2 FQNEAQ (reference sequence). The length of the CDR3 is 15 residues.